Below, 13 T cell receptor beta chains from the same sample are listed, as sequenced in a study of T cell responses to AZD1222 COVID-19 vaccine. Method: immunoSEQ multiplex PCR; TCRdb's copy keeps in-frame clones and lacks some. The sample contains tens of thousands of clones, about 85% of which appear only once. Sample: peripheral blood, taken on day 0 of AZD1222 vaccination. The receptors shown here come from an adult in good health.

The chain has TRBV7-3 and TRBJ1-6; no clear D gene. Trimming stripped 4 bases from V and 6 bases from J, with 16 bases between. The CDR3 length is 16 residues. Germline assignment: CDR1 SGHTA and CDR2 FQGTGA. CDR3 sequence reads: CASSSQPAGGNSPLHF. The CDR3 nucleotides are TGTGCCAGCAGCTCCCAACCGGCTGGCGGTAATTCACCCCTCCACTTT.

The chain links TRBV7-2 to TRBJ2-1, with a tentative D call TRBD1 (6 bases). The germline CDR1 and CDR2 sequences are SGHTA and FQGNSA. The CDR3 is 16 amino acids. Between the trimmed V and J ends, which lost 5 bases and 7 bases, there was a span of 21 bases. The CDR3 loop reads CASSPQGLAIWNEQFF. For the CDR3, the DNA is TGTGCCAGCAGCCCCCAGGGGCTCGCGATCTGGAATGAGCAGTTCTTC.

The genes are TRBV11-1 and TRBJ2-2; 9 nucleotides line up with TRBD2. The CDR3 totals 15 residues. Germline trimming cut 5 bases from V and 4 bases from J; bases unmatched to any gene: 5. Germline CDR1 reads SGHAT; CDR2 reads FQDESV (reference sequence). The CDR3 region has the DNA TGTGCCAGCAGCGCGCATAGCGGGGGCACCGGGGAGCTGTTTTTT. It translates to CASSAHSGGTGELFF.

This sequence joins TRBV5-4 and TRBJ2-7, with D possibly matching TRBD1 (6 bases). With 2 bases removed from V and 1 base from J, the gap between germline ends came to 10 bases. CDR3 length equals 14 residues. The V gene's germline CDR1 is SGHNT and CDR2 YYREEE (reference sequence). The CDR3: CASSFEGVSYEQYF. CDR3 in DNA: TGTGCCAGCAGCTTTGAGGGGGTATCCTACGAGCAGTACTTC.

This clone was picked up a small number of times. The chain joins TRBV7-2 to TRBJ1-5; D gene ambiguous. Deletions cut 0 bases from V and 6 bases from J, with 18 bases between. CDR3 length equals 17 residues. From germline, CDR1 is SGHTA and CDR2 FQGNSA. The CDR3, as DNA: TGTGCCAGCAGCTTAGCGGGGAACGGCGCACTAGCTCAGCCCCAGCATTTT. Translating gives CASSLAGNGALAQPQHF.

Of note for this clone: Only one base separates this from a far larger clonotype, so it likely reflects a read error. J is TRBJ1-2 and V is TRBV7-8; no firm D call. The CDR3 contains 11 residues. V was shortened by 5 bases and J by 4 bases, with 5 bases between the two germline ends. Germline-derived CDR1 and CDR2 are SGHVS and FQNEAQ. The CDR3 DNA is TGTGCCAGCAGCGAGGGCTATGGCTACACCTTC. Encoded protein: CASSEGYGYTF.

The CDR3 is CASSLSREQYF. The CDR3 DNA follows: TGTGCCAGCAGCTTGTCCCGAGAGCAGTACTTC. V usage is TRBV5-8 and J usage is TRBJ2-7, with unresolved D. CDR3 length: 11 residues. Germline CDR1 is SGHTS and CDR2 is YDEGEE. Deletions cut 1 base from V and 7 bases from J, with 6 bases between.

This chain links TRBV3-1 (or the pseudogene TRBV3-2) with TRBJ2-5; D not resolved. In germline, CDR1 is LGHDT, CDR2 YNNKEL (reference sequence). Deletions cut 2 bases from V and 5 bases from J, with 12 bases between. The CDR3 is 14 amino acids. The CDR3: CASSQRRLRETQYF. Written as DNA, the CDR3 is TGTGCCAGCAGCCAAAGGCGACTTCGGGAGACCCAGTACTTC.

This clone was seen just once. This chain uses TRBV19 with TRBJ1-2, with D unresolved. Germline loops: CDR1 LNHDA, CDR2 SQIVND (reference sequence). The germline V and J ends were trimmed by 6 bases and 2 bases, with 7 bases remaining between them. CDR3 length: 12 amino acids. The CDR3 DNA reads TGTGCCAGTAGGGGGTCCAACTATGGCTACACCTTC. It is translated as CASRGSNYGYTF. Filled out from reference TRBV19 and TRBJ1-2, the complete variable domain reads DGGITQSPKYLFRKEGQNVTLSCEQNLNHDAMYWYRQDPGQGLRLIYYSQIVNDFQKGDIAEGYSVSREKKESFPLTVTSAQKNPTAFYLCASRGSNYGYTFGSGTRLTVV.

The chain recombines TRBV7-9 with TRBJ2-4; possibly TRBD1 for D (5 bases). Trimming took 2 bases from V and 1 from J, leaving 9 bases between them. Germline CDR1 reads SEHNR; CDR2 reads FQNEAQ (reference sequence). The CDR3 is 15 amino acids. The CDR3 DNA follows: TGTGCCAGCAGCTTAAGGGGTGGGGCCAAAAACATTCAGTACTTC. The encoded protein is CASSLRGGAKNIQYF.

For the CDR3, the DNA is TGCGCCAGCAGCCAAGGCCCTCCAGGGGACACTGAAGCTTTCTTT. Protein sequence: CASSQGPPGDTEAFF. The V and J genes are TRBV4-3 and TRBJ1-1, with D perhaps TRBD1 (6 bases). V lost 1 base to trimming and J lost 3 bases, with 12 bases between them. The germline V gene encodes CDR1 LGHNA and CDR2 YSLEER. The CDR3 runs to 15 residues.

This chain uses TRBV3-1 (or the pseudogene TRBV3-2) with TRBJ2-1; 8 bases are shared with TRBD1. CDR1 and CDR2 from the germline V gene are LGHDT and YNNKEL (reference sequence). The CDR3 is made up of 16 amino acids. V shed 2 bases and J 4 bases; nucleotides not matched to a gene: 7. The CDR3 loop reads CASSQPGQDDYNEQFF. DNA for the CDR3: TGTGCCAGCAGCCAACCGGGACAGGACGATTACAATGAGCAGTTCTTC.

CDR3 protein: CASSAGTSLGEQYF. CDR3 sequence (DNA): TGTGCCAGCAGCGCCGGGACAAGCCTCGGCGAGCAGTACTTC. The rearrangement links TRBV9 to TRBJ2-7, with D maybe TRBD1 (6 bases). The CDR3 extends over 14 amino acids. Germline V CDR1 and CDR2: SGDLS, YYNGEE. Trimming removed 3 bases at V and 6 bases at J, with 16 bases between.